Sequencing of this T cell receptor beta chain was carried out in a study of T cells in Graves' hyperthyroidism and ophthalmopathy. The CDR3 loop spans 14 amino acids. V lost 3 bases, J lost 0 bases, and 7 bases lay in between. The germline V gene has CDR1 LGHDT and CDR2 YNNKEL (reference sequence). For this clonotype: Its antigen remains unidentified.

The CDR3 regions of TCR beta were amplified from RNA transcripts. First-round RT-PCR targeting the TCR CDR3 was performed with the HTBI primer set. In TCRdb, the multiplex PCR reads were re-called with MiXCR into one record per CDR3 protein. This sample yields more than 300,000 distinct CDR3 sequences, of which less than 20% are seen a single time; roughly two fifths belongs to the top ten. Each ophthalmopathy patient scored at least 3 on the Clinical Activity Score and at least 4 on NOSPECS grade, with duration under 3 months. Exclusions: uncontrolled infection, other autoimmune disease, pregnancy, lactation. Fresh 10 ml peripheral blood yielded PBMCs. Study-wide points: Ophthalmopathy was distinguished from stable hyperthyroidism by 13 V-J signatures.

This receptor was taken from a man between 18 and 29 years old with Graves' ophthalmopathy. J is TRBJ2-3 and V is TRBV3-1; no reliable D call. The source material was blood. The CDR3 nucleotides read TGTGCCAGCAGCCATCTGGGGAGCACAGATACGCAGTATTTT. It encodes CASSHLGSTDTQYF.